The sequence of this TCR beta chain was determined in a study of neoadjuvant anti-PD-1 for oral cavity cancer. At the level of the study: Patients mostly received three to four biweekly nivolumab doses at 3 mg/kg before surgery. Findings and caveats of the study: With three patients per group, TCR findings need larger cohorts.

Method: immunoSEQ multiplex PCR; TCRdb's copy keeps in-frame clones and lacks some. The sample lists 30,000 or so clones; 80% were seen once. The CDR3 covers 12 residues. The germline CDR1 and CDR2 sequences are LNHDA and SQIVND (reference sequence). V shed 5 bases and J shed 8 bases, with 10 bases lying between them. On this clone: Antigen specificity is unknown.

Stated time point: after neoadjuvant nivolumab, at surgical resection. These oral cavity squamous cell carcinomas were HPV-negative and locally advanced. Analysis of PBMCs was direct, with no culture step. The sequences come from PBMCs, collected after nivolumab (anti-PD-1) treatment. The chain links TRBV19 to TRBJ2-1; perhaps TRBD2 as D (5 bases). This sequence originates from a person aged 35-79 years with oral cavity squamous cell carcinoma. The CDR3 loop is CASSSSGDEQFF. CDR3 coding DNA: TGTGCCAGTAGTTCCAGCGGCGATGAGCAGTTCTTC. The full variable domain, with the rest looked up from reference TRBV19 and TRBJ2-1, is DGGITQSPKYLFRKEGQNVTLSCEQNLNHDAMYWYRQDPGQGLRLIYYSQIVNDFQKGDIAEGYSVSREKKESFPLTVTSAQKNPTAFYLCASSSSGDEQFFGPGTRLTVL.